What follows is one TCR beta chain and its context. The antigen remains undetermined. The entry originates in a study of Ad26.COV2.S vaccination and SARS-CoV-2 variants. The protocol was immunoSEQ multiplex PCR, while the TCRdb copy is restricted to in-frame clones and leaves out a portion. The sample comprises about 420,000 clones, around 87% of which are singletons, and 3.6% rests with the top ten. Trimming pared 4 bases from V and 4 bases from J, leaving 8 bases between. Germline CDR1 and CDR2: WNHNN and SYGVQD (reference sequence). The CDR3 is 13 amino acids. The study, taken as a whole, reports: Considerable breadth of spike-specific CD8+ and CD4+ T cell responses has reportedly been documented following vaccination.

Treatment defined: about 20 received Ad26.COV2.S at low or high dose, single or two shots; about 5 received placebo; per-sample allocation not given. Specimens were obtained on day 63 following the first vaccine or placebo injection. The rearrangement joins TRBV10-1 to TRBJ1-5; perhaps TRBD1 as D (5 bases). The sequence was collected from a person between 18 and 59 years old who received the Ad26.COV2.S COVID-19 vaccine or a placebo. This specimen consisted of peripheral blood, obtained in a trial of Ad26.COV2.S vaccine versus placebo. In nucleotides, the CDR3 is TGCGCCAGCAGTGTGGGGCCTAATCAGCCCCAGCATTTT. Its translation is CASSVGPNQPQHF.